These 30 T cell receptor beta chains share one sample of origin, sequenced in a study of cytomegalovirus exposure and HLA in healthy donors. PCR employed 60 Vbeta and 13 Jbeta primers. The data were produced by immunoSEQ multiplex PCR, yet TCRdb's version contains in-frame clones alone and is incomplete. The sample totals 70,000 or so clones; its top ten clones hold roughly 2.8%. Sequencing input: PBMCs. The receptors here all came from a man between 35 and 55 years old in good health and CMV-seronegative.

The chain links TRBV9 to TRBJ2-6; TRBD1 matches at 7 bases. The CDR3 sequence is 18 residues long. V trimming: 0 bases; J trimming: 1 base; junction bases outside the gene matches: 7. Germline values: CDR1 SGDLS, CDR2 YYNGEE. CDR3 sequence: CASSVGWDRLSGANVLTF. CDR3 DNA: TGTGCCAGCAGCGTAGGGTGGGACAGATTGTCTGGGGCCAACGTCCTGACTTTC.

The chain couples TRBV18 to TRBJ1-2; TRBD1 matches at 9 bases. The CDR3 loop spans 15 amino acids. Per the germline V gene, CDR1 is KGHSH and CDR2 is LQKENI. Trimming took 2 bases from V and 6 from J; bases not matched to a gene: 7. This CDR3 is CASSPKTGGANGYTF. CDR3 nucleotide sequence: TGTGCCAGCTCACCAAAAACAGGGGGCGCGAATGGCTACACCTTC.

This chain's CDR3 is CASSQFGQGNEKLFF. CDR3 DNA: TGTGCCAGCAGCCAATTCGGACAGGGGAATGAAAAACTGTTTTTT. The chain carries TRBV14 and TRBJ1-4; 9 bases are shared with TRBD1. V shed 2 bases, J shed 5 bases, and the junction held 3 bases outside the gene matches. Germline CDR1 SGHDN, CDR2 FVKESK. This CDR3 is built from 15 residues.

The chain employs TRBV4-1 and TRBJ2-3; 7 bases agree with TRBD2. Looked up from germline, CDR1 is MGHRA and CDR2 is YSYEKL. The CDR3 extends over 17 amino acids. V was clipped by 4 bases and J by 4 bases; unmatched bases: 14. The CDR3 is CASSLKPGGLTADTQYF. DNA for the CDR3: TGCGCCAGCAGCCTAAAGCCGGGGGGACTAACGGCAGATACGCAGTATTTT.

The chain employs TRBV12-5 and TRBJ1-1; tentative D call: TRBD1 (5 bases). This CDR3 spans 13 amino acids. V lost 5 bases and J 0 bases, leaving 7 bases between the germline ends. CDR1 and CDR2 (germline): LGHNT, FRNRAP. The CDR3 coding sequence is TGTGCTAGTGGTCTAGGGGTGAACACTGAAGCTTTCTTT. This translates into CASGLGVNTEAFF.

This chain connects TRBV19 to TRBJ2-7, with 7 bases fitting TRBD1. The CDR3 has 16 residues. Germline V gene lookup returns CDR1 LNHDA and CDR2 SQIVND (reference sequence). V was clipped by 10 bases and J by 6 bases; unmatched bases: 21. This CDR3 is CATTRESTGVVGEQYF. The CDR3 region has the DNA TGTGCCACCACAAGGGAGTCTACAGGGGTTGTGGGCGAGCAGTACTTC.

The gene calls are TRBV30 and TRBJ1-1; no reliable D call. In germline, CDR1 is GTSNPN, CDR2 SVGIG (reference sequence). This CDR3 is 14 amino acids long. Trimming removed 0 bases at V and 6 bases at J, with 14 bases between. The CDR3 here is CAWSVLREMPEAFF. CDR3 nucleotide sequence: TGTGCCTGGAGTGTACTCCGGGAGATGCCTGAAGCTTTCTTT.

The V gene is TRBV6-5, the J gene TRBJ1-1, with 7 bases lining up with TRBD1. The CDR3 is made up of 15 amino acids. V was clipped by 10 bases and J by 1 base; unmatched bases: 12. The germline V gene has CDR1 MNHEY and CDR2 SVGAGI. The CDR3 DNA is TGTGCCACCTTACACCCCGGGACAGCGAACACTGAAGCTTTCTTT. This codes for CATLHPGTANTEAFF.

The V and J genes are TRBV5-1 and TRBJ1-2, with 9 positions matching TRBD1. The CDR3 is made up of 16 amino acids. The V gene's germline CDR1 is SGHRS and CDR2 YFSETQ. Trimming cost V 0 bases and J 6 bases; bases outside gene matches: 9. The CDR3 protein is CASSLGDTGGADGYTF. For the CDR3, the DNA is TGCGCCAGCAGCTTGGGGGATACAGGGGGCGCAGATGGCTACACCTTC.

The rearrangement uses TRBV5-4 and TRBJ1-1; no clear D gene. Trimming shortened V by 2 bases and J by 0 bases, and 11 bases separated the two germline ends. This CDR3 contains 15 residues. CDR1 is SGHNT and CDR2 is YYREEE in the germline V gene (reference sequence). The CDR3 DNA reads as TGTGCCAGCAGCTTCGGGAGAAACATGAACACTGAAGCTTTCTTT. Its protein product is CASSFGRNMNTEAFF.

This sequence joins TRBV10-2 and TRBJ2-7, with 10 positions matching TRBD2. The CDR3 sequence is 15 residues long. The V gene end was trimmed by 1 base and the J gene end by 4 bases; junction bases not matched to a gene: 4. Germline CDR1 WSHSY, CDR2 SAAADI. In nucleotides, the CDR3 is TGCGCCAGCAGTGAGTTAGCGGGGGGCCAGTACGAGCAGTACTTC. Its translation: CASSELAGGQYEQYF.

V is TRBV19 and J is TRBJ2-3; 7 bases are shared with TRBD1. The CDR3 sequence is 14 residues long. Trimming took 10 bases from V and 7 from J; bases not matched to a gene: 14. The V gene's germline CDR1 is LNHDA and CDR2 SQIVND (reference sequence). The CDR3 loop is CATQLRDSPYTQYF. For the CDR3, the DNA is TGTGCCACCCAACTCCGGGACAGTCCCTATACGCAGTATTTT.

V is TRBV6-4 and J is TRBJ1-1; D not certain. Germline CDR1 is MRHNA and CDR2 is SNTAGT. This CDR3 is 13 amino acids long. V was cut by 3 bases and J by 4 bases, with 9 bases left in between. CDR3 protein: CASSEYGSTEAFF. CDR3 sequence (DNA): TGTGCCAGCAGTGAGTACGGGTCCACTGAAGCTTTCTTT.

V is TRBV5-1 and J is TRBJ2-2, with a tentative D call TRBD2 (5 bases). V lost 1 base to trimming and J lost 1 base, with 8 bases between them. The CDR3 loop spans 15 amino acids. Germline V gene data show CDR1 as SGHRS and CDR2 as YFSETQ. The DNA for the CDR3 is TGCGCCAGCAGCTTGTGGGCGGGGAACACCGGGGAGCTGTTTTTT. Its protein product is CASSLWAGNTGELFF.

J is TRBJ2-7 and V is TRBV21-1; TRBD2, the D gene given by the table, was not confirmed from the DNA. TRBV21-1 has pseudogene status. The CDR3 runs 17 residues. CDR3: CASMWTSGPYFIYEQYF. The CDR3 coding sequence is TGTGCCAGCATGTGGACTAGCGGGCCCTACTTTATATACGAGCAGTACTTC.

This sequence joins TRBV27 and TRBJ2-2, with 9 bases fitting TRBD2. The V and J ends lost 5 bases and 1 base, in that order; junction bases with no gene match: 5. Germline assignment: CDR1 MNHEY and CDR2 SMNVEV (reference sequence). The CDR3 consists of 16 residues. Here the CDR3 DNA reads TGTGCCAGCAGTCCTTATAGCGGGGGGAACACCGGGGAGCTGTTTTTT. It codes for CASSPYSGGNTGELFF.

The rearrangement uses TRBV6-1 and TRBJ2-6; TRBD1 is a possible D gene (5 bases). The CDR3 is 17 amino acids. Germline lookup yields CDR1 MNHNS and CDR2 SASEGT. V was clipped by 4 bases and J by 2 bases, with 15 bases between them. The CDR3 loop is CASSVATRVAGANVLTF. The CDR3 DNA reads as TGTGCCAGCAGTGTGGCAACCAGGGTCGCTGGGGCCAACGTCCTGACTTTC.

The J gene is TRBJ2-2, the V gene TRBV5-1; 9 bases agree with TRBD1. The CDR3 is 16 amino acids. Germline lookup yields CDR1 SGHRS and CDR2 YFSETQ. V trimming: 4 bases; J trimming: 3 bases; junction bases outside the gene matches: 7. The CDR3 loop reads CASSRIGTGHTGELFF. CDR3 nucleotide sequence: TGCGCCAGCAGCCGAATCGGGACAGGGCACACCGGGGAGCTGTTTTTT.

This rearrangement joins TRBV27 to TRBJ2-7; TRBD1 is a possible D gene (6 bases). V was pared by 11 bases and J by 4 bases, with 9 bases between. Germline V gene sequence: CDR1 MNHEY, CDR2 SMNVEV (reference sequence). The CDR3 consists of 10 residues. The CDR3 loop is CAYQGYEQYF. CDR3 DNA sequence: TGTGCCTATCAGGGGTACGAGCAGTACTTC.

This rearrangement joins TRBV30 to TRBJ1-2; 8 bases align to TRBD1. The V segment lost 7 bases and the J segment 3 bases; nucleotides outside the gene matches: 4. Germline loops: CDR1 GTSNPN, CDR2 SVGIG (reference sequence). There are 12 residues in the CDR3. CDR3 sequence: CALNRGDYGYTF. The CDR3 DNA follows: TGTGCCTTAAACAGGGGGGACTATGGCTACACCTTC.

CDR3 nucleotides: TGTGCCAGCAGCGTAGGGCTCCTCGGCCAACTAAACACTGAAGCTTTCTTT. Translation gives CASSVGLLGQLNTEAFF. V usage is TRBV9 and J usage is TRBJ1-1; D call uncertain. The ends were cut back, 0 bases at V and 2 bases at J, with 17 bases in the middle. From germline, CDR1 is SGDLS and CDR2 YYNGEE. The CDR3 contains 17 residues.

The rearrangement links TRBV10-3 to TRBJ2-2; 8 bases match TRBD2. The V and J ends lost 11 bases and 3 bases, in that order; junction bases with no gene match: 11. Germline CDR1 is ENHRY and CDR2 is SYGVKD. The CDR3 spans 15 residues. The CDR3 DNA follows: TGTGCCGCAAAGGCCGGGACTAGAGACACCGGGGAGCTGTTTTTT. As protein: CAAKAGTRDTGELFF.

The chain couples TRBV7-2 to TRBJ2-1, with 7 bases matching TRBD2. Germline CDR1 is SGHTA and CDR2 is FQGNSA. After removal of 5 bases from V and 3 bases from J, the junction contained 13 bases not matched to a gene. The CDR3 loop spans 17 amino acids. The CDR3 protein is CASSPQRDYAYYNEQFF. The CDR3 DNA follows: TGTGCCAGCAGCCCACAACGGGACTACGCTTACTACAATGAGCAGTTCTTC.

The chain links TRBV2 to TRBJ2-7; 7 bases map to TRBD1. V dropped 7 bases and J dropped 6; count of bases not matched to a gene: 12. This CDR3 has 14 amino acids. CDR1 is SNHLY and CDR2 is FYNNEI in the germline V gene. This chain's CDR3 is CASTPPGQRGEQYF. The CDR3 DNA reads as TGTGCCAGCACCCCTCCGGGACAGCGAGGCGAGCAGTACTTC. Drawing the rest from reference TRBV2 and TRBJ2-7, the complete variable domain is EPEVTQTPSHQVTQMGQEVILRCVPISNHLYFYWYRQILGQKVEFLVSFYNNEISEKSEIFDDQFSVERPDGSNFTLKIRSTKLEDSAMYFCASTPPGQRGEQYFGPGTRLTVT.

The rearrangement uses TRBV27 and TRBJ1-5; TRBD1 might be the D (5 bases). V shed 0 bases and J shed 4 bases, with 13 bases lying between them. The CDR3 runs to 16 residues. The V gene's germline CDR1 is MNHEY and CDR2 SMNVEV (reference sequence). The CDR3 spells CASSLSGGVENQPQHF. As DNA, the CDR3 is TGTGCCAGCAGTTTATCGGGGGGGGTGGAAAATCAGCCCCAGCATTTT.

The chain couples TRBV11-1 to TRBJ2-5; 7 nucleotides align to TRBD1. V trimming: 3 bases; J trimming: 9 bases; junction bases outside the gene matches: 10. CDR1 is SGHAT and CDR2 is FQDESV in the germline V gene (reference sequence). This CDR3 is built from 14 residues. CDR3 coding DNA: TGTGCCAGCAGCTTCCGGGACAGCCACCTGGCCCAGTACTTC. Its translation is CASSFRDSHLAQYF.

V gene TRBV5-6 combines with J gene TRBJ2-5; TRBD1 matches 7 bases. The CDR3 runs 14 residues. Trimming removed 4 bases from V and 2 bases from J; junction bases left unmatched: 5. Germline CDR1 is SGHDT and CDR2 is YYEEEE. The CDR3 coding sequence is TGTGCCAGCAGCGTCCGGGACAGACAAGAGACCCAGTACTTC. This gives the protein CASSVRDRQETQYF.

The rearrangement joins TRBV7-2 to TRBJ2-5; 9 bases fit TRBD1. CDR1 is SGHTA, CDR2 FQGNSA, per germline. The J segment lost 2 bases and the V segment lost 5 bases, leaving 6 bases of the junction unmatched. This CDR3 has 15 residues. CDR3 amino acids: CASSTGTGQQETQYF. Written as DNA, the CDR3 is TGTGCCAGCAGCACCGGGACAGGGCAACAAGAGACCCAGTACTTC.

The chain recombines TRBV4-1 with TRBJ2-1; TRBD2 is a possible D gene (5 bases). V lost 2 bases, J lost 6 bases, and 8 bases lay in between. Germline V gene sequence: CDR1 MGHRA, CDR2 YSYEKL. The CDR3 covers 13 residues. The CDR3 DNA follows: TGCGCCAGCAGCCAATTCCGGGGCAATGAGCAGTTCTTC. Translated: CASSQFRGNEQFF.

This chain connects TRBV27 to TRBJ1-5, with 12 bases lining up with TRBD1. The trim removed 4 bases at V and 7 bases at J, leaving 8 bases unmatched. The CDR3 runs 16 residues. Per germline, CDR1 MNHEY and CDR2 SMNVEV (reference sequence). The CDR3 DNA sequence: TGTGCCAGCAGTTCGACGGGACAGGGGGCCGGGCAGCCCCAGCATTTT. Its protein is CASSSTGQGAGQPQHF.